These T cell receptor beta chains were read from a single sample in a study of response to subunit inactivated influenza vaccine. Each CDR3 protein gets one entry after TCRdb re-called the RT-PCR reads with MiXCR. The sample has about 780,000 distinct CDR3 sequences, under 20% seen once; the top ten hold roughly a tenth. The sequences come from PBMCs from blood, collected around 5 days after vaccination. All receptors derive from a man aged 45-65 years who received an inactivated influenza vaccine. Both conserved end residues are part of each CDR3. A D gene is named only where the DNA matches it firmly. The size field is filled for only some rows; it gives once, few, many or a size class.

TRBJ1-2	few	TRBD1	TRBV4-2	TGTGCCAGCAGCCAAGATGGAATCGACAGGGGCTATGGCTACACCTTC	CASSQDGIDRGYGYTF
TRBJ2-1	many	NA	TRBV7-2	TGTGCCAGCACTAAGGGACTGGGAAACAATGAGCAGTTCTTC	CASTKGLGNNEQFF
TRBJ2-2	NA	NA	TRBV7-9	TGTGCCAGCAGCTCCGGAGGAGGTTGGGAGCTGTTTTTT	CASSSGGGWELFF
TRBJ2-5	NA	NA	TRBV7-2	TGTGCCAGCAGCTTCCATTCTGTACCCCAGGGGACCCAGTACTTC	CASSFHSVPQGTQYF
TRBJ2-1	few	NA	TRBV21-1	TGTGCCAGCAGCAAAAAGGGGCTAGCGGGGGCTTCCTACAATGAGCAGTTCTTC	CASSKKGLAGASYNEQFF
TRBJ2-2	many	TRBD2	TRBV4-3	TGCGCCAGCAGCCAAGATCGGCTAGCGGGAGTAACCGGGGAGCTGTTTTTT	CASSQDRLAGVTGELFF
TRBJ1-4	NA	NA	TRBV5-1	TGCGCCAGCAGCCTAGCTCCCACGTCTAATGAAAAACTGTTTTTT	CASSLAPTSNEKLFF
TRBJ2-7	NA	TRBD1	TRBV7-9	TGTGCCAGCAGCTTACCGCCGGGACAGGGGTACGAGCAGTACTTC	CASSLPPGQGYEQYF
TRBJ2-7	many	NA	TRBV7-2	TGTGCCAGCAGCTTAGCGTCAGGAGAGCAGTACTTC	CASSLASGEQYF
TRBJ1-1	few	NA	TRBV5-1	TGCGCCAGCTGGGTCGGGGGCACGAACACTGAAGCTTTCTTT	CASWVGGTNTEAFF
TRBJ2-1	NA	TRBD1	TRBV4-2	TGTGCCAGCAGCCCTGGACAGGATCAGTTCTTC	CASSPGQDQFF
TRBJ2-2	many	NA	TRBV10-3	TGTGCCATCAGTGATTTTTCAGGGAGCTCCACCGGGGAGCTGTTTTTT	CAISDFSGSSTGELFF
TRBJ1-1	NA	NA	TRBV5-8	TGTGCCAGCAGCCTAACTTGGACTGAAGCTTTCTTT	CASSLTWTEAFF
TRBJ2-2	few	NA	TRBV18	TGTGCCAGCTCACCACCGGCGCAGCAGACCGGGGAGCTGTTTTTT	CASSPPAQQTGELFF
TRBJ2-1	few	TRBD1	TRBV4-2	TGTGCCAGCAGCCTTGGCGACAGGGGATCCTACAATGAGCAGTTCTTC	CASSLGDRGSYNEQFF
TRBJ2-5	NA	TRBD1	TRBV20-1	TGCAGTGCTAGTCCCCGGACAGGGTGGGAGACCCAGTACTTC	CSASPRTGWETQYF